This T cell receptor (beta chain) is drawn from a study of T cells after somatic rescue of genetic block. Method: immunoSEQ multiplex PCR; TCRdb's copy keeps in-frame clones and lacks some. The sample consists of approximately 71,000 clones, around 93% of them appearing once. The germline CDR1 and CDR2 sequences are SNHLY and FYNNEI. This CDR3 comprises 13 residues. V lost 6 bases and J lost 1; bases outside the gene matches: 2. The origin of this receptor is a man aged 35 to 55. The chain recombines TRBV2 with TRBJ2-5; 7 nucleotides line up with TRBD1. The sequencing sample was made of peripheral blood mononuclear cells (PBMCs). The CDR3 loop is CASRRDSQETQYF. As DNA, the CDR3 is TGTGCCAGCAGAAGGGACAGCCAAGAGACCCAGTACTTC.